This TCR beta chain was obtained from a study of beta chain features in type 1 diabetes. Background on the study: Investigators examined under 140 million sorted cells across all samples. Findings of the study overall: For Type 1 diabetes patients, all four CD4+ subsets carried TCRB CDR3s that were moderately but significantly shorter.

Sorting that relied on CD45RO/CCR7/CD25/CD127/CD95/CD27 yielded CD4+ naive, central memory, regulatory and stem cell-like memory cells. With V trimmed by 4 bases and J by 5 bases, 5 bases remained unmatched. The CDR3 sequence is 12 residues long. The germline V gene encodes CDR1 SQVTM and CDR2 ANQGSEA. Of the isolated RNA, all was reverse transcribed, and so the sequenced material was expressed TCRB transcripts. Data came from immunoSEQ multiplex PCR; TCRdb stores just in-frame clones and leaves some out. The top ten hold nearly 0.09% of the sample, which has 150,000 to 200,000 clones, approximately 62% seen once. On this clone: Its matching antigen is unknown.

This receptor was taken from a man aged 25-40 years with type 1 diabetes. The chain uses TRBV29-1 and TRBJ2-7; 7 bases match TRBD1. The sequenced sample consisted of naive CD4+ T cells from blood. CDR3 sequence reads: CSVAGGSHEQYF. CDR3 DNA: TGCAGCGTTGCAGGGGGTTCCCACGAGCAGTACTTC.